The 14 T cell receptor beta chains below all came from one sample that was sequenced in a study of immune evolution from preneoplasia to lung adenocarcinoma. Method: immunoSEQ multiplex PCR; TCRdb's copy keeps in-frame clones and lacks some. The sample yields about 7,400 clones, about 76% seen once. The sample taken for sequencing was FFPE minimally invasive lung adenocarcinoma tissue. The source is a person aged 65 to 79 with lung adenocarcinoma.

The rearrangement uses TRBV28 and TRBJ2-1, with 7 bases aligning to TRBD2. The CDR3 is 14 amino acids. Germline CDR1 and CDR2: MDHEN and SYDVKM. Trimming took 2 bases from V and 4 from J; bases not matched to a gene: 2. The CDR3 coding sequence is TGTGCCAGCAGTTTAGCGGGAGCGTACAATGAGCAGTTCTTC. Protein product: CASSLAGAYNEQFF. Filled out from reference TRBV28 and TRBJ2-1, the complete variable domain reads DVKVTQSSRYLVKRTGEKVFLECVQDMDHENMFWYRQDPGLGLRLIYFSYDVKMKEKGDIPEGYSVSREKKERFSLILESASTNQTSMYLCASSLAGAYNEQFFGPGTRLTVL.

This chain uses TRBV16 with TRBJ1-2; TRBD1 aligns across 7 bases. After removal of 4 bases from V and 8 bases from J, the junction contained 13 bases not matched to a gene. Germline V lookup: CDR1 KGHSY, CDR2 FQNENV. This CDR3 has 15 residues. In nucleotides, the CDR3 is TGTGCCAGCAGCCCCCAGCGACAGGGAAACGGCGGCTACACCTTC. This translates into CASSPQRQGNGGYTF.

The rearrangement links TRBV19 to TRBJ1-3; D call uncertain. Germline-derived CDR1 and CDR2 are LNHDA and SQIVND (reference sequence). This CDR3 comprises 13 residues. V was trimmed by 0 bases and J by 7 bases, leaving 7 bases between them. As DNA, the CDR3 is TGTGCCAGTAGTATAGATCTGTGGAACACCATATATTTT. It yields the protein CASSIDLWNTIYF.

This chain connects TRBV7-9 to TRBJ2-7; the D call may be TRBD1 or TRBD2 (5 bases each). V lost 1 base to trimming and J lost 3 bases, with 7 bases between them. CDR1 is SEHNR and CDR2 is FQNEAQ in the germline V gene (reference sequence). The CDR3 spans 13 residues. CDR3 region: CASSLGDGYEQYF. In DNA form, the CDR3 reads TGTGCCAGCAGCTTAGGGGACGGCTACGAGCAGTACTTC.

This sequence joins TRBV2 and TRBJ1-1; D is unresolved. With 6 bases removed from V and 10 bases from J, the gap between germline ends came to 18 bases. This CDR3 region has 13 residues. Germline values: CDR1 SNHLY, CDR2 FYNNEI. In nucleotides, the CDR3 is TGTGCCAGCAGAGCGGACGGGCTTGAAAGAGCTTTCTTT. Its translation: CASRADGLERAFF.

The genes are TRBV9 and TRBJ2-3; D gene ambiguous. The CDR3 length is 12 residues. Germline V gene data show CDR1 as SGDLS and CDR2 as YYNGEE. Deletions cut 0 bases from V and 5 bases from J, with 4 bases between. The CDR3: CASSVVGDTQYF. CDR3 DNA sequence: TGTGCCAGCAGCGTAGTGGGAGATACGCAGTATTTT.

This chain uses TRBV7-9 with TRBJ2-3; D ambiguous. V lost 4 bases to trimming and J lost 0 bases, with 14 bases between them. CDR1 is SEHNR, CDR2 FQNEAQ, per germline (reference sequence). This CDR3 spans 16 amino acids. CDR3 loop: CASSSSIAPSTDTQYF. CDR3 DNA: TGTGCCAGCAGCTCCTCGATTGCCCCTAGCACAGATACGCAGTATTTT. Based on the CDR3 plus reference TRBV7-9 and TRBJ2-3, the full variable domain is DTGVSQNPRHKITKRGQNVTFRCDPISEHNRLYWYRQTLGQGPEFLTYFQNEAQLEKSRLLSDRFSAERPKGSFSTLEIQRTEQGDSAMYLCASSSSIAPSTDTQYFGPGTRLTVL.

This chain links TRBV28 with TRBJ2-5; D is undetermined. V was cut by 0 bases and J by 3 bases, with 11 bases left in between. CDR1 and CDR2 from the germline V gene are MDHEN and SYDVKM. The CDR3 runs 15 residues. The CDR3 sequence is CASSLWAAIEETQYF. CDR3 sequence (DNA): TGTGCCAGCAGTTTATGGGCCGCAATTGAAGAGACCCAGTACTTC. Full variable domain (outside the CDR3, taken from reference TRBV28 and TRBJ2-5): DVKVTQSSRYLVKRTGEKVFLECVQDMDHENMFWYRQDPGLGLRLIYFSYDVKMKEKGDIPEGYSVSREKKERFSLILESASTNQTSMYLCASSLWAAIEETQYFGPGTRLLVL.

The chain combines TRBV11-1 with TRBJ2-1; 15 bases line up with TRBD2. From germline, CDR1 is SGHAT and CDR2 FQDESV (reference sequence). J was trimmed by 3 bases and V by 2 bases; bases with no gene match: 5. The CDR3 has 18 amino acids. DNA for the CDR3: TGTGCCAGCAGCTTAAGGGGACTAGCGGGAGGTAGCTACAATGAGCAGTTCTTC. Protein product: CASSLRGLAGGSYNEQFF.

A note on this clone: The junction and the germline gene differ at one end; a read error may be behind it. The chain joins TRBV7-7 to TRBJ2-3, with 11 bases lining up with TRBD2. Germline V gives CDR1 SSHAT, CDR2 FNYEAQ (reference sequence). This CDR3 region has 16 residues. DNA of the CDR3: TGTGCTAGCAGCTTAGGGGCTAGCGGGAGGTCAGATACGCAGTATTTT. Translated, it gives CASSLGASGRSDTQYF.

The chain carries TRBV9 and TRBJ1-3; D unresolved. There are 14 residues in the CDR3. The V end lost 4 bases, the J end lost 11 bases, and 19 bases lay between the germline ends. Germline V gives CDR1 SGDLS, CDR2 YYNGEE. The CDR3 is CASSPPRGRGAIYF. The CDR3 nucleotides are TGTGCCAGCAGCCCGCCGAGAGGCCGGGGAGCCATATATTTT.

This chain uses TRBV5-4 with TRBJ2-5, with 8 bases that match TRBD1. The CDR3 is 13 residues long. Trimming took 5 bases from V and 4 from J; bases not matched to a gene: 4. Per germline, CDR1 SGHNT and CDR2 YYREEE (reference sequence). The CDR3 nucleotides read TGTGCCAGCAGTCCGGACAGGGCAGAGACCCAGTACTTC. It encodes CASSPDRAETQYF.

The V and J genes are TRBV5-6 and TRBJ2-7; no clear D gene. The V end was cut by 4 bases, the J end by 0 bases, with 5 bases between. The CDR3 loop spans 12 amino acids. Germline assignment: CDR1 SGHDT and CDR2 YYEEEE. CDR3 in amino acids: CASSENSYEQYF. CDR3 nucleotide sequence: TGTGCCAGCAGCGAGAACTCCTACGAGCAGTACTTC.

J is TRBJ2-3 and V is TRBV11-2; 8 bases fit TRBD2. The CDR3 consists of 16 residues. V lost 4 bases to trimming and J lost 0 bases; unmatched junction nucleotides: 6. Germline CDR1 is SGHAT and CDR2 is FQNNGV. CDR3 protein: CASSSIPSGSTDTQYF. The CDR3 DNA is TGTGCCAGCAGCTCCATACCTAGCGGGAGCACAGATACGCAGTATTTT.